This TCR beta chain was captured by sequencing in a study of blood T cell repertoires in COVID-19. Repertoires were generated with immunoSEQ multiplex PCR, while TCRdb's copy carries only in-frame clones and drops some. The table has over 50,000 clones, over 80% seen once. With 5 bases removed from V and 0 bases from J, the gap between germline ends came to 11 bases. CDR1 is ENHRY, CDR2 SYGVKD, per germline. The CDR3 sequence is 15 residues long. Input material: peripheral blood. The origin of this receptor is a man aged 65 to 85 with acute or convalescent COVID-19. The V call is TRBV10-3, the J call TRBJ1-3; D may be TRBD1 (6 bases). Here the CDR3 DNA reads TGTGCCATCAGTTTTGGACAGAGCTCTGGAAACACCATATATTTT. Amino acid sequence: CAISFGQSSGNTIYF.